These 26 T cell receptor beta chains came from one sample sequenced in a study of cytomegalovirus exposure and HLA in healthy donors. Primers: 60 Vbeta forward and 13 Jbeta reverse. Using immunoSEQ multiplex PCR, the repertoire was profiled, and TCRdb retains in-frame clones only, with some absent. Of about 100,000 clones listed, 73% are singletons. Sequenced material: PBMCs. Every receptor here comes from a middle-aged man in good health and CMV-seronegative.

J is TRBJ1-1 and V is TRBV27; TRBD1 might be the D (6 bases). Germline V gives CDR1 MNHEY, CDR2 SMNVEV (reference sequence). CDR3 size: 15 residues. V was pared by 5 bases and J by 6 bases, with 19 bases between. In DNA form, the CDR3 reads TGTGCCAGCAGTCCACAGGGCAGGGTGGGCGCTGAAGCTTTCTTT. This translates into CASSPQGRVGAEAFF.

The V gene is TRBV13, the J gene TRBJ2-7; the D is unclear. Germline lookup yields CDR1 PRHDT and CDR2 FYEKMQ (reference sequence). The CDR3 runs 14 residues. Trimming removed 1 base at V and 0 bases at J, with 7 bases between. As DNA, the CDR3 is TGTGCCAGCAGCTTAGTTTGGGCCTCCTACGAGCAGTACTTC. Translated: CASSLVWASYEQYF. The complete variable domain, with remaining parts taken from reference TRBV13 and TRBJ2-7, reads AAGVIQSPRHLIKEKRETATLKCYPIPRHDTVYWYQQGPGQDPQFLISFYEKMQSDKGSIPDRFSAQQFSDYHSELNMSSLELGDSALYFCASSLVWASYEQYFGPGTRLTVT.

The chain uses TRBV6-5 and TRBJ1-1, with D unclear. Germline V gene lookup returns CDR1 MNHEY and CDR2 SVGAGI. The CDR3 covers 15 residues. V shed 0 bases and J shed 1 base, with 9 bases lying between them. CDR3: CASSYSIAGNTEAFF. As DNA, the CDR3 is TGTGCCAGCAGTTACTCGATCGCGGGGAACACTGAAGCTTTCTTT.

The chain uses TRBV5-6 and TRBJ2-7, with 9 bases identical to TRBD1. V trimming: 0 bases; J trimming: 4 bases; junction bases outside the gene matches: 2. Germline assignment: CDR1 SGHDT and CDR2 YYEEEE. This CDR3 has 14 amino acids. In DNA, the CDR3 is TGTGCCAGCAGCTTGGACAGGGGGCGATACGAGCAGTACTTC. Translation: CASSLDRGRYEQYF.

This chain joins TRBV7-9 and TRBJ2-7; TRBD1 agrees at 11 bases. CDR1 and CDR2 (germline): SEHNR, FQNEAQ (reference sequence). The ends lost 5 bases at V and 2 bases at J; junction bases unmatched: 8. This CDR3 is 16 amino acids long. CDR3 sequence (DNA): TGTGCCAGCAGCCATCCCCGGGACAGGGGGGCCTACGAGCAGTACTTC. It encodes CASSHPRDRGAYEQYF.

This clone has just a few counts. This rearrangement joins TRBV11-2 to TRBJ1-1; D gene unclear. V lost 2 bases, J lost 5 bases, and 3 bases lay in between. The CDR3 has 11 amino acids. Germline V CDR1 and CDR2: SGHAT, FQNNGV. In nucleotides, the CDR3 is TGTGCCAGCAGCTTATATACTGAAGCTTTCTTT. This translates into CASSLYTEAFF.

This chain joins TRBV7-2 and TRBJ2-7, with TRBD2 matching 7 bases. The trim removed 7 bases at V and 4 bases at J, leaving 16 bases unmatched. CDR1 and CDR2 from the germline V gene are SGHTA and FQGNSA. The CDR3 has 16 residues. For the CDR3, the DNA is TGTGCCAGCACCCTTAAAGTCGGGGGGTTTCCGTACGAGCAGTACTTC. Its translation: CASTLKVGGFPYEQYF.

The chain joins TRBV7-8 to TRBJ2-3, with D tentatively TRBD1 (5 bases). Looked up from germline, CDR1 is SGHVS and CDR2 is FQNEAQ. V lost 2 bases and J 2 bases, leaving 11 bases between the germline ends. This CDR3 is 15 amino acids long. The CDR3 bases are TGTGCCAGCAGCTTAAAGCAGGGCGCCACAGATACGCAGTATTTT. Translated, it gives CASSLKQGATDTQYF.

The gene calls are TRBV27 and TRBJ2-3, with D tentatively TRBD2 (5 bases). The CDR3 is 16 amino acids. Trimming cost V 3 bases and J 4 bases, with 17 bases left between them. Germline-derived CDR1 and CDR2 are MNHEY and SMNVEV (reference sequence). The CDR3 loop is CASSLWTPMRADTQYF. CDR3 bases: TGTGCCAGCAGTTTGTGGACTCCAATGCGGGCAGATACGCAGTATTTT.

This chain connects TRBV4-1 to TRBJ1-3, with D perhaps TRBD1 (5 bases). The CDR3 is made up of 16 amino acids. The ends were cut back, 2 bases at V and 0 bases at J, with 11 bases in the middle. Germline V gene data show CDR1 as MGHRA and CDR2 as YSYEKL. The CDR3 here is CASSQPTENSGNTIYF. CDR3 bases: TGCGCCAGCAGCCAACCGACAGAGAACTCTGGAAACACCATATATTTT.

CDR3 protein: CASSTRTGRDEQYF. For the CDR3, the DNA is TGCGCCAGCAGCACCCGGACAGGGAGGGACGAGCAGTACTTC. The chain uses TRBV5-1 and TRBJ2-7; a weak D match, TRBD1 (8 bases). Trimming cost V 4 bases and J 5 bases, with 16 bases left between them. Germline CDR1 SGHRS, CDR2 YFSETQ. The CDR3 is 14 residues long.

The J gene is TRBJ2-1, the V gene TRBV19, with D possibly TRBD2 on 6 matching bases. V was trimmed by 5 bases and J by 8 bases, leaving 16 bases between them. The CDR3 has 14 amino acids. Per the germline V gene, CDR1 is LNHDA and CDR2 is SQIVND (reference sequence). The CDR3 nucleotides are TGTGCCAGTAGTCCAAGGACGGGGGAGTATGAGCAGTTCTTC. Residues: CASSPRTGEYEQFF.

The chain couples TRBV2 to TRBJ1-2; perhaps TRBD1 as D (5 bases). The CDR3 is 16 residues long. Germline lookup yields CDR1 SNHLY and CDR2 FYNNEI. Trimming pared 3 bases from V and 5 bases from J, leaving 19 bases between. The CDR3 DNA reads TGTGCCAGCAGTGATGCGCCAACAGGAGATTTTTATGGCTACACCTTC. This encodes CASSDAPTGDFYGYTF.

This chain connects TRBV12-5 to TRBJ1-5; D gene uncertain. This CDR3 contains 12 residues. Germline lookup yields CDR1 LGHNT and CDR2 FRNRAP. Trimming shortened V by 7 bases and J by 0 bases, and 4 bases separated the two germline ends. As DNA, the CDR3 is TGTGCTAGTGCGTATAGCAATCAGCCCCAGCATTTT. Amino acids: CASAYSNQPQHF.

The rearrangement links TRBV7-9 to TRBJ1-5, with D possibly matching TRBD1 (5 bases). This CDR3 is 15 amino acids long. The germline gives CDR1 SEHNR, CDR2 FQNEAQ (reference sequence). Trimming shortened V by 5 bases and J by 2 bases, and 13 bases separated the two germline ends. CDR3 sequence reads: CASSGDVTGNQPQHF. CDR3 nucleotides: TGTGCCAGCAGCGGAGACGTGACAGGCAATCAGCCCCAGCATTTT.

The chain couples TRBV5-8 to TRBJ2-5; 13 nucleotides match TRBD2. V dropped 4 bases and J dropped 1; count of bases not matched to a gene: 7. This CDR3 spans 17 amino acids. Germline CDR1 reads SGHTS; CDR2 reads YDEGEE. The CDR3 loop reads CASSQGLAGAIQETQYF. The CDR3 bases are TGTGCCAGCAGCCAAGGACTAGCGGGGGCCATCCAAGAGACCCAGTACTTC.

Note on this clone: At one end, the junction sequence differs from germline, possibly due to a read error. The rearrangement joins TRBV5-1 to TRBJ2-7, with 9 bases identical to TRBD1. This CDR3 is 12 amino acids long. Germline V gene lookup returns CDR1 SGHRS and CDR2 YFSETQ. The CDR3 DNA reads TGCGCCAGCAGCTTGACAGGGGGCGGTGAGGACTTC. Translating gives CASSLTGGGEDF.

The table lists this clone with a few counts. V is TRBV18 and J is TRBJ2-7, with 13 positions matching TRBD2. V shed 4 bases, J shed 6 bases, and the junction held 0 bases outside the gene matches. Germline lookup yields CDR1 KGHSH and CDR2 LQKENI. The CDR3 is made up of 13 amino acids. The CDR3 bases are TGTGCCAGCTCACGGACTAGCGGGGGCGAGCAGTACTTC. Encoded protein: CASSRTSGGEQYF.

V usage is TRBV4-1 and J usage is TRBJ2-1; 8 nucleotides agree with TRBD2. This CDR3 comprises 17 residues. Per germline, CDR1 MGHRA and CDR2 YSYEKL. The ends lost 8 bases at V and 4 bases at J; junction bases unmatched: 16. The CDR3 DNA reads TGCGCCAGCTCACCCGGAGGCGCGGGGGGATCATACAATGAGCAGTTCTTC. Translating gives CASSPGGAGGSYNEQFF.

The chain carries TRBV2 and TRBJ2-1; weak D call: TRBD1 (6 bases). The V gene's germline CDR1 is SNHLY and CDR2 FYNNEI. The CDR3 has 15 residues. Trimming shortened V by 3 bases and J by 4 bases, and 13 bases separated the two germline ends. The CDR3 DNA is TGTGCCAGCAGTGACTTTCAGGGGCGGTACAATGAGCAGTTCTTC. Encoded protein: CASSDFQGRYNEQFF.

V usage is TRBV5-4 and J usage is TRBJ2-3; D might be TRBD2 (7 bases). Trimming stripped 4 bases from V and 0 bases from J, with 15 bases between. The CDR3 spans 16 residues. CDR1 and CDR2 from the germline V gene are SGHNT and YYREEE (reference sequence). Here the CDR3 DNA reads TGTGCCAGCAGCCCCGGAGGGGGGGCTAGCACAGATACGCAGTATTTT. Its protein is CASSPGGGASTDTQYF.

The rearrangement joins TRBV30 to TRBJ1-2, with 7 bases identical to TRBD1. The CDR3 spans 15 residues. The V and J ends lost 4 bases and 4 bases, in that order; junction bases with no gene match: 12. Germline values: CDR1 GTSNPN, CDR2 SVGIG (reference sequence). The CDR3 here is CAWIKGALECYGYTF. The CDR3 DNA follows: TGTGCCTGGATAAAGGGGGCCCTGGAATGCTATGGCTACACCTTC.

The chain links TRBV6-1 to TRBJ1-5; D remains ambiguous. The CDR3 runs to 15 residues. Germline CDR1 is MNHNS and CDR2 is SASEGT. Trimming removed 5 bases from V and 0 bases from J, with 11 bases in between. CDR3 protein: CASSQGRVSNQPQHF. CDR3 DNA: TGTGCCAGCAGTCAAGGACGGGTTAGCAATCAGCCCCAGCATTTT.

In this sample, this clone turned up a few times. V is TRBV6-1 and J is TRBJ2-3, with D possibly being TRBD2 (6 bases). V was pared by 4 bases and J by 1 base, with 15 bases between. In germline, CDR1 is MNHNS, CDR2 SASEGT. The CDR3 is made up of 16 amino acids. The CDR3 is CASSVSIAEGTDTQYF. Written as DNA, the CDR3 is TGTGCCAGCAGTGTTTCGATAGCGGAGGGCACAGATACGCAGTATTTT.

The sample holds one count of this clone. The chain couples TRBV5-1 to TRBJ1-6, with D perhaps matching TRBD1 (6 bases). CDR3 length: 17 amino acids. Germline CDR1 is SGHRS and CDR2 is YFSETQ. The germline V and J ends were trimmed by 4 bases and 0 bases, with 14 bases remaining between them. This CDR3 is CASSLGQPGSYNSPLHF. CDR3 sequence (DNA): TGCGCCAGCAGCCTAGGACAGCCTGGCTCCTATAATTCACCCCTCCACTTT.

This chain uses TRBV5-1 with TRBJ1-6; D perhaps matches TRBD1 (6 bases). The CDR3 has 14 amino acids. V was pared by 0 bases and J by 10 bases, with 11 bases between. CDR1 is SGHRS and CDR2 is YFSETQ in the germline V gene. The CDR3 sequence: CASSLEAGVSPLHF. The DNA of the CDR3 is TGCGCCAGCAGCTTGGAGGCAGGGGTATCACCCCTCCACTTT.